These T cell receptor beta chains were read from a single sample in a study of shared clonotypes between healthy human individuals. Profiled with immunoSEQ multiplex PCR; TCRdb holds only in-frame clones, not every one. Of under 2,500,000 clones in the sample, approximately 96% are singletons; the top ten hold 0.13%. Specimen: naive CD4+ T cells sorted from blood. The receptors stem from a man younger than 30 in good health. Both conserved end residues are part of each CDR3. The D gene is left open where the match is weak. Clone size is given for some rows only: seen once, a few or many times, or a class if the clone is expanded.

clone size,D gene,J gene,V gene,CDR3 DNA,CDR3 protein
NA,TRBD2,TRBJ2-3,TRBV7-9,TGTGCCAGCAGCTTAACAGCGGGAGGGGATACGCAGTATTTT,CASSLTAGGDTQYF
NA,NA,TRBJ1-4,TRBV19,TGTGCCAGTAGTGAGTCCGGGACGGAATTTAATGAAAAACTGTTTTTT,CASSESGTEFNEKLFF
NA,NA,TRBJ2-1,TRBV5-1,TGCGCCAGCAGCTTTGTCCGGGGGCCTGACAATGAGCAGTTCTTC,CASSFVRGPDNEQFF
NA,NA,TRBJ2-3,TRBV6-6,TGTGCCAGCAGTTACTTGGGTTCGCAGTATTTT,CASSYLGSQYF
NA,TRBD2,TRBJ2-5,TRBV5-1,TGCGCCAGCAGCCGTGGACTAGCGGGGGTAGTTGAGACCCAGTACTTC,CASSRGLAGVVETQYF
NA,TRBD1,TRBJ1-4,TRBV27,TGTGCCAGCAAGGGGACAGCTCTTAATGAAAAACTGTTTTTT,CASKGTALNEKLFF
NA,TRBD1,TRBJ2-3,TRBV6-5,TGTGCCAGCGGACGGTACAGGGGGGTAACAGATACGCAGTATTTT,CASGRYRGVTDTQYF
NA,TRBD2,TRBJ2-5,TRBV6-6,TGTGCCAGCAGAGCAGCGGGGGGCAATTGGGAGACCCAGTACTTC,CASRAAGGNWETQYF
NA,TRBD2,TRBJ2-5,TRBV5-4,TGTGCCAGCAGCAAAACTAGCGCCGGAGATTGGGAGACCCAGTACTTC,CASSKTSAGDWETQYF
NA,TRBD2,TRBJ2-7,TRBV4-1,TGCGCCAGCAGCCAAGTGGCTAGCGGGAGTTCGGTTTACGAGCAGTACTTC,CASSQVASGSSVYEQYF
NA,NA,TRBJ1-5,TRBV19,TGTGCCAGTAGTACTCAGGGGACGAGCAATCAGCCCCAGCATTTT,CASSTQGTSNQPQHF
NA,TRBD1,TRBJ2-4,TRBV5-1,TGCGCCAGCAGCCCACTATCCGGACAGGCCATAGCCAAAAACATTCAGTACTTC,CASSPLSGQAIAKNIQYF
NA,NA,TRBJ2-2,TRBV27,TGTGCCAGCAGTCCCCAACCAAAGGGGGACACCGGGGAGCTGTTTTTT,CASSPQPKGDTGELFF
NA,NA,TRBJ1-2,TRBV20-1,TGCAGTGCGGCACCTAGGGGCGGCTACACCTTC,CSAAPRGGYTF
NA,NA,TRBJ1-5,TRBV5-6,TGTGCCAGCAGCTTGGCGGGGGGCCGCTACTATAGCAATCAGCCCCAGCATTTT,CASSLAGGRYYSNQPQHF
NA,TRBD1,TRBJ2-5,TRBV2,TGTGCCAGGTCGCTTCGTGGACAGGTAGGAGAGACCCAGTACTTC,CARSLRGQVGETQYF
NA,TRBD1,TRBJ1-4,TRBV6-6,TGTGCCAGCAGTTACTCGAGGGGGCAAGAAAAACTGTTTTTT,CASSYSRGQEKLFF
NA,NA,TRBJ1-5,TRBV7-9,TGTGCCAGCAGCTTAGGTTCTGGTCAGCCCCAGCATTTT,CASSLGSGQPQHF
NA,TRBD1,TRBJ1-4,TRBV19,TGTGCCAGTCACAGGGGACCTGCAACTAATGAAAAACTGTTTTTT,CASHRGPATNEKLFF
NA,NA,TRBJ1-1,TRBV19,TGTGCCAGTACCCTACAGATTATGCCCTCTGGTGACACTGAAGCTTTCTTT,CASTLQIMPSGDTEAFF
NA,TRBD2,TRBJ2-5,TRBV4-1,TGCGCCAGCAGCAGGACTAGCGGGCAAGAGACCCAGTACTTC,CASSRTSGQETQYF
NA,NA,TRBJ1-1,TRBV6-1,TGTGCCAGCAGGCTGAACACTGAAGCTTTCTTT,CASRLNTEAFF
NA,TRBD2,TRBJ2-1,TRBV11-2,TGTGCCAGCAGACTCACTAGCGGGATAGGTGGCAATGAGCAGTTCTTC,CASRLTSGIGGNEQFF
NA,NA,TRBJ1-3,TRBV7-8,TGTGCCAGCAGCCCAGGCGGGGTATCTGGAAACACCATATATTTT,CASSPGGVSGNTIYF
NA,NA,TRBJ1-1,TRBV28,TGTGCCAGCAGTACCCAAACAGACCTGGAGGTGAACACTGAAGCTTTCTTT,CASSTQTDLEVNTEAFF
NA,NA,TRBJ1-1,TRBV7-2,TGTGCCAGCAGCTTAGTGGGTTCACGTACCCCGAACACTGAAGCTTTCTTT,CASSLVGSRTPNTEAFF
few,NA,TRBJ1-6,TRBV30,TGTGCCTGGAGTCGGCAGGGGAATTCACCCCTCCACTTT,CAWSRQGNSPLHF
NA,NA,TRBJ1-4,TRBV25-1,TGTGCCAGCAGTGAATTTTGGTGTCGACTGTTTTTT,CASSEFWCRLFF
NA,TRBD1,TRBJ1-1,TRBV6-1,TGTGCCAGCAGAGCCCGACAGGGACAAACTTTCTTT,CASRARQGQTFF
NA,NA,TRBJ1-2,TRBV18,TGTGCCAGCTCACCAATGGACGGCTACACCTTC,CASSPMDGYTF
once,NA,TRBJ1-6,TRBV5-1,TGCGCCAGCAGCTACGGGAGCTCCTATAATTCACCCCTCCACTTT,CASSYGSSYNSPLHF
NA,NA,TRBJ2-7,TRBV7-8,TGTGCCAGCAGCTTAGATGCCGGGAGCTCCTACGAGCAGTACTTC,CASSLDAGSSYEQYF
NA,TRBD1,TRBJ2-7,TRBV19,TGTGCCAGTAGTATCGACAGGGGCTCTTACGAGCAGTACTTC,CASSIDRGSYEQYF
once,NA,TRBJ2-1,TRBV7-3,TGTGCCAGCAGCTCGGGCAATGAGCAGTTCTTC,CASSSGNEQFF
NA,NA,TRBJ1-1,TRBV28,TGTGCCAGCAGTTTACAACAGAGGAGAGGGAAAGCTTTCTTT,CASSLQQRRGKAFF
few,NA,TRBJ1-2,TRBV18,TGTGCCAGCTCACCAGGGCGCGGCTATGGCTACACCTTC,CASSPGRGYGYTF
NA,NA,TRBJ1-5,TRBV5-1,TGCGCCAGCAGCTTGGTGGGGGGGGATCAGCCCCAGCATTTT,CASSLVGGDQPQHF
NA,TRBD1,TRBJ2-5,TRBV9,TGTGCCAGCAGCTCCCGGACAGGGTCGGAGACCCAGTACTTC,CASSSRTGSETQYF
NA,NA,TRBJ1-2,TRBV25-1,TGTGCCAGCAGTTCATGGTCCTATGGCTACACCTTC,CASSSWSYGYTF
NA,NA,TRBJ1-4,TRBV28,TGTGCCAGCAGTTTAAGGTTAACTGCAACTAATGAAAAACTGTTTTTT,CASSLRLTATNEKLFF
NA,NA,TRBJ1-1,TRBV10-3,TGTGCCATCAGTGAGGCACAGGGGAACACTGAAGCTTTCTTT,CAISEAQGNTEAFF
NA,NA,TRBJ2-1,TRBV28,TGTGCCAGCACAATCGGGGGCTCCTACAATGAGCAGTTCTTC,CASTIGGSYNEQFF
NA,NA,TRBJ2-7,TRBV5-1,TGCGCCAGCAGCTTGAATCAGGGGAGGAGGGCCTACGAGCAGTACTTC,CASSLNQGRRAYEQYF
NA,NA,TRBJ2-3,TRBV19,TGTGCCAGTAGCCGGAACCCAGATACGCAGTATTTT,CASSRNPDTQYF
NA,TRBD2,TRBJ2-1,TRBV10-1,TGCGCCAGCAGTGAGAAGGCTAGCGGGAGCCCTTTCAATGAGCAGTTCTTC,CASSEKASGSPFNEQFF
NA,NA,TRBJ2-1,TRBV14,TGTGCCAGCAGCCAAGTGGGCGGGGGCCACAATGAGCAGTTCTTC,CASSQVGGGHNEQFF
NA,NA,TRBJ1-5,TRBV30,TGTGCCTGGAGTGTCCGGAGGGATCAGCCCCAGCATTTT,CAWSVRRDQPQHF
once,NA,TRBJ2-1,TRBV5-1,TGCGCCAGCAGCTTCAGGGAGGCAAACTACAATGAGCAGTTCTTC,CASSFREANYNEQFF
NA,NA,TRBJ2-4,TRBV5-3,TGTGCCAGAAGCACACCCGGACTGATCAAAAACATTCAGTACTTC,CARSTPGLIKNIQYF
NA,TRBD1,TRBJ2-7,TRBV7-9,TGTGCCAGCAGCTTAACAGGGGGCGCGTCAGAGCAGTACTTC,CASSLTGGASEQYF
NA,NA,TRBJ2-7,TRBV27,TGTGCCAGCAGTCATTATAGACGGACAGCCGAGATATACGAGCAGTACTTC,CASSHYRRTAEIYEQYF